This T cell receptor beta chain was documented in a study of blood T cell repertoires in COVID-19. As for the study in general: In each case, the material was cDNA or gDNA derived from T cells, B-cell-depleted T cells, or PBMCs.

Looked up from germline, CDR1 is MGHDK and CDR2 is SYGVNS. With 3 bases removed from V and 7 bases from J, the gap between germline ends came to 18 bases. The CDR3 has 16 residues. The repertoire was sequenced with immunoSEQ multiplex PCR; TCRdb's copy has only in-frame clones and lacks some. The repertoire has some 200,000 clones, 88% of them found once; the top ten carry 1.7%. The sequence derives from a man between 65 and 79 years old with acute or convalescent COVID-19. This rearrangement joins TRBV25-1 to TRBJ1-4, with unresolved D. Sequencing was done on a sample of peripheral blood. The CDR3 protein is CASSDRRRTFGEKLFF. The CDR3 DNA follows: TGTGCCAGCAGTGACCGGCGACGGACTTTCGGTGAAAAACTGTTTTTT.